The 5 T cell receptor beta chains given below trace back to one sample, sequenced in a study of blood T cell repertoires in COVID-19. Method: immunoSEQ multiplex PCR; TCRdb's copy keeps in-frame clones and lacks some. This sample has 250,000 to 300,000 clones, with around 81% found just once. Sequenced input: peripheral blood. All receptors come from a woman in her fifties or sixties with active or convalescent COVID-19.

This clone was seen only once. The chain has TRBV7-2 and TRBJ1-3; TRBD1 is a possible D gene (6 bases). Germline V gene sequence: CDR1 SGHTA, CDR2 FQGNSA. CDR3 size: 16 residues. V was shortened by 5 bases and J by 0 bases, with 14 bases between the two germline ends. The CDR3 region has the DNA TGTGCCAGCAGCCAGGGGAGGGGTGACTCTGGAAACACCATATATTTT. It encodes CASSQGRGDSGNTIYF.

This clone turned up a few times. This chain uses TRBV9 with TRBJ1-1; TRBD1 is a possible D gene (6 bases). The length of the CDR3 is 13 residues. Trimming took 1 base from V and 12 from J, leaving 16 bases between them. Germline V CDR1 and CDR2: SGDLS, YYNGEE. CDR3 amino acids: CASSVLGAGATFF. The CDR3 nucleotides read TGTGCCAGCAGCGTACTTGGTGCGGGGGCAACTTTCTTT. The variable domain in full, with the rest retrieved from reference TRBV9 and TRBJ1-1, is DSGVTQTPKHLITATGQRVTLRCSPRSGDLSVYWYQQSLDQGLQFLIQYYNGEERAKGNILERFSAQQFPDLHSELNLSSLELGDSALYFCASSVLGAGATFFGQGTRLTVV.

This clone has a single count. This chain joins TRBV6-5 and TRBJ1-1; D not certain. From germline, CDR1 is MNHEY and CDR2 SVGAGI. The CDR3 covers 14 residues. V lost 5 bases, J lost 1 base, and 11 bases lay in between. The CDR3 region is CASSPQVGNTEAFF. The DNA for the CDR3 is TGTGCCAGCAGTCCCCAGGTCGGGAACACTGAAGCTTTCTTT.

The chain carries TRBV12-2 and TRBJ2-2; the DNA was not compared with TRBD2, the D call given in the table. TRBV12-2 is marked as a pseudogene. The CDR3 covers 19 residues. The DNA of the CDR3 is TGTGCAAGTCGCTCGGGGGTGAGTGAGGCCCTCATTGACCCCGGGGAGCTGTTTTTT. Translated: CASRSGVSEALIDPGELFF.

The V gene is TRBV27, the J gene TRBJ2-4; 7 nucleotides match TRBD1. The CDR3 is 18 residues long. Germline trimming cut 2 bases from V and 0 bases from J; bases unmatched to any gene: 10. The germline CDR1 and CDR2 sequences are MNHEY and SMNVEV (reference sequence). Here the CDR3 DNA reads TGTGCCAGCAGTTTAAGGTCGGGGACAGCCCTAGCCAAAAACATTCAGTACTTC. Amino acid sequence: CASSLRSGTALAKNIQYF.